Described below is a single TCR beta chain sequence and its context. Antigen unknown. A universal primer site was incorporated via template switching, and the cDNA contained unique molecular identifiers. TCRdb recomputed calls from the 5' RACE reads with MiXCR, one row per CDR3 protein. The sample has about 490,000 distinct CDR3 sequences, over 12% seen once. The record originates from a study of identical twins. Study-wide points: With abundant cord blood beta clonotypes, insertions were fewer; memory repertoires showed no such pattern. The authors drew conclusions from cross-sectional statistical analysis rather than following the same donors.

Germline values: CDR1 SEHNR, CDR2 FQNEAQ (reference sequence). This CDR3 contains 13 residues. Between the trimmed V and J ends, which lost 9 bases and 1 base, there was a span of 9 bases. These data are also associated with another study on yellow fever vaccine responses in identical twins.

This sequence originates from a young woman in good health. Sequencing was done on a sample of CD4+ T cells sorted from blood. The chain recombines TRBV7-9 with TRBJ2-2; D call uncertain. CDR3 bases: TGTGCCAGTGCCGTTATGAACACCGGGGAGCTGTTTTTT. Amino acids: CASAVMNTGELFF.